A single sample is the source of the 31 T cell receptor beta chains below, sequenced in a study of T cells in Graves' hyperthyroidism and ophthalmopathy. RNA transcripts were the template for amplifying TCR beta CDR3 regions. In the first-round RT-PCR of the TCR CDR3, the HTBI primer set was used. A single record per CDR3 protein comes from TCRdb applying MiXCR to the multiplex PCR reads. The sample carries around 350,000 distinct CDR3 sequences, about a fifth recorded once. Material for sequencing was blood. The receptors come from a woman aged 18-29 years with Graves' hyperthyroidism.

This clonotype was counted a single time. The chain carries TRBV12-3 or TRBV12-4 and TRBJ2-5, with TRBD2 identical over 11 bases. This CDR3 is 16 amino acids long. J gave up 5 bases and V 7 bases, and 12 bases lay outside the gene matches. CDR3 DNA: TGTGCCAGCACCCCGGAGGTAGCGGGGGGGCCGGAGACCCAGTACTTC. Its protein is CASTPEVAGGPETQYF.

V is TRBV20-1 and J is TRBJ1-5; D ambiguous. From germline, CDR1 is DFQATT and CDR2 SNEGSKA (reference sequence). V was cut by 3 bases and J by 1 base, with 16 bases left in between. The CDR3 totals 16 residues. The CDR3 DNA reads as TGCAGTGCTAGGCCCCTCCGAGGAGGGAGCAATCAGCCCCAGCATTTT. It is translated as CSARPLRGGSNQPQHF.

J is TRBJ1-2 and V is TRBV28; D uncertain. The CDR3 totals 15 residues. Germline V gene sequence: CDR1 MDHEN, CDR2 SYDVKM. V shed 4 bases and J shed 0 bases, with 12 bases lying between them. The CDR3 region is CASSSETAANYGYTF. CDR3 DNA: TGTGCCAGCAGTTCCGAGACTGCAGCTAACTATGGCTACACCTTC.

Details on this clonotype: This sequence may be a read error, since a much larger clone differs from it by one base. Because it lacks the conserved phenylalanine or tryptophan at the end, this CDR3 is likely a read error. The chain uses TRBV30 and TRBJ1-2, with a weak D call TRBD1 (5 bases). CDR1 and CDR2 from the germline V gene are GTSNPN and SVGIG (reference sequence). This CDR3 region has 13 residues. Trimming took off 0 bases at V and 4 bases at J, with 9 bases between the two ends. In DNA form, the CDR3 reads TGTGCCTGGAGTGTATCAGGGCTCTATGGCTACACCTCC. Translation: CAWSVSGLYGYTS.

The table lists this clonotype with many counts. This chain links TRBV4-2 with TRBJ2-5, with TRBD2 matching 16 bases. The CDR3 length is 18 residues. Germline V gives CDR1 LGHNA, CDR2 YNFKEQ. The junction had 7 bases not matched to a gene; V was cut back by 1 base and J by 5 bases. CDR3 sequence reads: CASSQATGLAGGRETQYF. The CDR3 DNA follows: TGTGCCAGCAGCCAAGCCACGGGACTAGCGGGGGGGCGTGAGACCCAGTACTTC.

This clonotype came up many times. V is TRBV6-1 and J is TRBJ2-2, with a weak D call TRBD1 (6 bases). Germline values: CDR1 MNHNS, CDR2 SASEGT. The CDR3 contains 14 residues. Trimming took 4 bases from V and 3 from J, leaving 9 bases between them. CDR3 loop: CASSGGQHTGELFF. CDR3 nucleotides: TGTGCCAGCAGTGGAGGACAGCACACCGGGGAGCTGTTTTTT.

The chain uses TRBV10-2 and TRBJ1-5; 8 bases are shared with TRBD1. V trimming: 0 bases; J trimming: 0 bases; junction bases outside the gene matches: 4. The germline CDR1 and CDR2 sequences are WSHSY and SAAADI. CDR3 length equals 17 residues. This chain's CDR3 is CASSESWTGHSNQPQHF. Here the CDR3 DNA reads TGCGCCAGCAGTGAGTCGTGGACAGGGCATAGCAATCAGCCCCAGCATTTT.

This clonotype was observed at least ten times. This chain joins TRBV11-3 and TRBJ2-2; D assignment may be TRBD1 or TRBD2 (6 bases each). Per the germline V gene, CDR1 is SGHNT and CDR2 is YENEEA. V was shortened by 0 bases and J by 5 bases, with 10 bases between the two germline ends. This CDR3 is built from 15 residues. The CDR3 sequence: CASSLDPGATGELFF. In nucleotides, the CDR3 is TGTGCCAGCAGCTTAGATCCGGGGGCAACCGGGGAGCTGTTTTTT.

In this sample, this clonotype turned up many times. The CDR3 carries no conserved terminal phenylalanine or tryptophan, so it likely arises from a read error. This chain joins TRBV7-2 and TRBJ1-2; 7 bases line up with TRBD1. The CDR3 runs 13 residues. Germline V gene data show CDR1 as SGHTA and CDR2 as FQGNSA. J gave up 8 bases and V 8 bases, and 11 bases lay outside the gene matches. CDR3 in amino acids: CASRRQGPDGYTS. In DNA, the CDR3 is TGTGCCAGCCGAAGACAGGGACCAGACGGCTACACCTCC.

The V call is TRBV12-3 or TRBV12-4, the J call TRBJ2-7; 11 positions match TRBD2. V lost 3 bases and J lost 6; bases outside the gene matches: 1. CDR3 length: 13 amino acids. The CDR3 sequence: CASSFTSGGEQYF. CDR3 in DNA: TGTGCCAGCAGTTTTACTAGCGGGGGCGAGCAGTACTTC.

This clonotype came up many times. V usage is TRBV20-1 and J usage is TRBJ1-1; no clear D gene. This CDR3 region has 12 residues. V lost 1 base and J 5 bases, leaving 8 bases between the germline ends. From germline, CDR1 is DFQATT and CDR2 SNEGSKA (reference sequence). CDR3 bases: TGCAGTGCTAGAGGGGGATGGACTGAAGCTTTCTTT. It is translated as CSARGGWTEAFF.

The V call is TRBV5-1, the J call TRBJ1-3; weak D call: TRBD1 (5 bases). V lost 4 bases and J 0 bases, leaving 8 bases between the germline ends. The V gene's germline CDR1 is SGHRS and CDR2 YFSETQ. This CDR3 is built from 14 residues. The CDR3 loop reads CASSQGSSGNTIYF. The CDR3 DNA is TGCGCCAGCAGCCAGGGTAGCTCTGGAAACACCATATATTTT.

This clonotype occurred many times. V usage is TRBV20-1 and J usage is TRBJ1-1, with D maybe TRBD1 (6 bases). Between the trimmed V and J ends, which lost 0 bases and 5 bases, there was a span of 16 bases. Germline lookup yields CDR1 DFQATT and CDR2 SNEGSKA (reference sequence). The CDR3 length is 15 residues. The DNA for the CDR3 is TGCAGTGCTAGAGATAGTGCGACAGGAGGGACTGAAGCTTTCTTT. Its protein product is CSARDSATGGTEAFF.

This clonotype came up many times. CDR3 nucleotides: TGTGCCAGCAGTTTAAAGGGGTACGAGCAGTACTTC. This translates into CASSLKGYEQYF. The V call is TRBV28, the J call TRBJ2-7, with D perhaps TRBD1 (5 bases). This CDR3 spans 12 amino acids. V was cut by 2 bases and J by 4 bases, with 6 bases left in between. CDR1 and CDR2 (germline): MDHEN, SYDVKM.

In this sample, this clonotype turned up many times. For the CDR3, the DNA is TGTGCCAGCACTGTAACAGGGGGCTCGAAAGAGACCCAGTACTTC. It translates to CASTVTGGSKETQYF. The genes are TRBV6-1 and TRBJ2-5, with 9 bases lining up with TRBD1. Per the germline V gene, CDR1 is MNHNS and CDR2 is SASEGT. The V gene end was trimmed by 7 bases and the J gene end by 3 bases; junction bases not matched to a gene: 9. This CDR3 has 15 residues.

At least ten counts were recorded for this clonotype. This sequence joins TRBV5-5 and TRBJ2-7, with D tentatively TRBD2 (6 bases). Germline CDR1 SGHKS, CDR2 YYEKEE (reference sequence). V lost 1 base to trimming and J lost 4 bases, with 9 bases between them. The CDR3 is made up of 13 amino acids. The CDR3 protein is CASSLRGLYEQYF. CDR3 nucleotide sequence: TGTGCCAGCAGCTTGCGGGGACTTTACGAGCAGTACTTC.

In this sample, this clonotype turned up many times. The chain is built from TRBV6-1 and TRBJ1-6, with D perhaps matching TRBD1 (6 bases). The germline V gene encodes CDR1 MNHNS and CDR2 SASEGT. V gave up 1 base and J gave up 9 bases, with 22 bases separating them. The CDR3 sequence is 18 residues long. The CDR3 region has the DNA TGTGCCAGCAGTGAAGTTGGCCCAGGACAGTCTGGCGGTTCACCCCTCCACTTT. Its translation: CASSEVGPGQSGGSPLHF.

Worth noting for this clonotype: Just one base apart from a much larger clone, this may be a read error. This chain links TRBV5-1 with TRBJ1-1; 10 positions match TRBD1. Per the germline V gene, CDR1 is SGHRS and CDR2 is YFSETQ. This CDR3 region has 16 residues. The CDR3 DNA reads TGCGCCAGCAGCAATCGACAGGGGGCTAGGTACACTGAATCTTTCTTT. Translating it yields CASSNRQGARYTESFF. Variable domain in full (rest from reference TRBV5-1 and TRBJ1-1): KAGVTQTPRYLIKTRGQQVTLSCSPISGHRSVSWYQQTPGQGLQFLFEYFSETQRNKGNFPGRFSGRQFSNSRSEMNVSTLELGDSALYLCASSNRQGARYTESFFGQGTRLTVV.

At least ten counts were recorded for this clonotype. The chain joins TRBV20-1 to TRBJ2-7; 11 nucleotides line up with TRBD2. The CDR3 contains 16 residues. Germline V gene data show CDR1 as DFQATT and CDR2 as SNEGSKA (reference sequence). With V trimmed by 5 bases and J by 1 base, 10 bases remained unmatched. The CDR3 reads CSASGSGGAGSYEQYF. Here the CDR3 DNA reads TGCAGTGCTTCGGGTAGCGGGGGGGCCGGATCCTACGAGCAGTACTTC.

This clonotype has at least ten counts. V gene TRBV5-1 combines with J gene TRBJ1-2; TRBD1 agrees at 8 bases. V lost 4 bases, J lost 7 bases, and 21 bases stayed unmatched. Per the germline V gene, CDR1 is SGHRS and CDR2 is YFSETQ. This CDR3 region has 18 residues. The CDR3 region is CASSAGDRSSSGVFGYTF. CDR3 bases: TGCGCCAGCAGCGCGGGGGACAGGTCGAGCTCTGGGGTATTTGGCTACACCTTC.

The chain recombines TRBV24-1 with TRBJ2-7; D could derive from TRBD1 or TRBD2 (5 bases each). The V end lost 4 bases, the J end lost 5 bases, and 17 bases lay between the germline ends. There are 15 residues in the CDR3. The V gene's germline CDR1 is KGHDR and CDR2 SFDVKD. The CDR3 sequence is CATSDRTGASDEQYF. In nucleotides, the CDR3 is TGTGCCACCAGTGACCGGACTGGGGCAAGTGACGAGCAGTACTTC.

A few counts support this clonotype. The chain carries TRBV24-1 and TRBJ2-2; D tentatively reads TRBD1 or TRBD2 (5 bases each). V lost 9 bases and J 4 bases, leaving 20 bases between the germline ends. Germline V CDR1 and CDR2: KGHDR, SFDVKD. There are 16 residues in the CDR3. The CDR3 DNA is TGTGCCACCGCCAGCCAGGGCGGGCCGACCACCGGGGAGCTGTTTTTT. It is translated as CATASQGGPTTGELFF.

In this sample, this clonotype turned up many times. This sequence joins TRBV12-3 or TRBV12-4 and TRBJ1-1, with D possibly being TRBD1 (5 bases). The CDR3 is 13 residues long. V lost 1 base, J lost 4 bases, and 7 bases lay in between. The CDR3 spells CASSLGGTTEAFF. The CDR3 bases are TGTGCCAGCAGTTTAGGGGGGACCACTGAAGCTTTCTTT.

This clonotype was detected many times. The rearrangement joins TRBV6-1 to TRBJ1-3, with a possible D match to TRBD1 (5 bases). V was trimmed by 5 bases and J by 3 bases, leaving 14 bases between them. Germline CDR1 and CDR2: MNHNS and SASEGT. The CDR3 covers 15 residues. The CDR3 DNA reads TGTGCCAGCAGTCTAGAGGGGTTTCTTGGAAACACCATATATTTT. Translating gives CASSLEGFLGNTIYF.

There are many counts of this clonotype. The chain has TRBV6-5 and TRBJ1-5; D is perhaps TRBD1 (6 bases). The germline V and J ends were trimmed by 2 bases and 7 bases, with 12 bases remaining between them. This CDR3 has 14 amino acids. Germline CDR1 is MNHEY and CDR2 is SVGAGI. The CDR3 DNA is TGTGCCAGCAGTTACAAAGGGGGTTTCCAGCCCCAGCATTTT. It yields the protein CASSYKGGFQPQHF.

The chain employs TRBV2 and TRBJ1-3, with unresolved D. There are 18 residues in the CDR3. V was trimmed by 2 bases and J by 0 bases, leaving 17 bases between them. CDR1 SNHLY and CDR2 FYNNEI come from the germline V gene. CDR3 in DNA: TGTGCCAGCAGTGAACGGTGGCAGGCTTTGAGCTCTGGAAACACCATATATTTT. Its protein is CASSERWQALSSGNTIYF.

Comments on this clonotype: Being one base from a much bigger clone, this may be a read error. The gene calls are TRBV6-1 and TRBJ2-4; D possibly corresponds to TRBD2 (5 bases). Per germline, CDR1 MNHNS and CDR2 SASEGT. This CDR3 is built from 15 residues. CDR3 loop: CASAVAGLIKNIKYF. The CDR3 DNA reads TGTGCCAGCGCCGTGGCGGGTCTAATCAAAAACATTAAGTACTTC.

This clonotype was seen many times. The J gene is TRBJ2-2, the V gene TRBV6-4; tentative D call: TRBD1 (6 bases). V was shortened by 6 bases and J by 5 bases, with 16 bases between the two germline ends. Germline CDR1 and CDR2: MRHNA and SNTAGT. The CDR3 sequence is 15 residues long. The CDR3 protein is CASSPGAGDTGELFF. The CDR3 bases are TGTGCCAGCAGCCCCGGGGCAGGGGATACCGGGGAGCTGTTTTTT.

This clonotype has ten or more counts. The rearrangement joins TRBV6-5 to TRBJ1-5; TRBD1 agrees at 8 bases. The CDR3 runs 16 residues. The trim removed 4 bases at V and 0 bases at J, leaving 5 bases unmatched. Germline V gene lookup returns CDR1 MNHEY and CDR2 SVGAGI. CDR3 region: CASSFTGGPSNQPQHF. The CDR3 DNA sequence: TGTGCCAGCAGTTTTACAGGGGGACCTAGCAATCAGCCCCAGCATTTT.

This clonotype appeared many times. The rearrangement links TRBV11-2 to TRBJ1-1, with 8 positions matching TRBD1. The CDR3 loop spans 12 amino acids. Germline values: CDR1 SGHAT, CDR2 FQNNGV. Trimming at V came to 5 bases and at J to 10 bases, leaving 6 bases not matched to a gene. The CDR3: CASSIDRGRAFF. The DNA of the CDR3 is TGTGCCAGCAGCATCGACAGGGGCCGAGCTTTCTTT.

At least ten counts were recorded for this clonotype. The CDR3 DNA sequence: TGTGCCAGCAGCCTGGACAGGGGAGCGTACGAGCAGTACTTC. Translation gives CASSLDRGAYEQYF. J is TRBJ2-7 and V is TRBV12-3 or TRBV12-4; TRBD1 matches at 9 bases. CDR3 length equals 14 residues. The V gene end was trimmed by 6 bases and the J gene end by 4 bases; junction bases not matched to a gene: 7.